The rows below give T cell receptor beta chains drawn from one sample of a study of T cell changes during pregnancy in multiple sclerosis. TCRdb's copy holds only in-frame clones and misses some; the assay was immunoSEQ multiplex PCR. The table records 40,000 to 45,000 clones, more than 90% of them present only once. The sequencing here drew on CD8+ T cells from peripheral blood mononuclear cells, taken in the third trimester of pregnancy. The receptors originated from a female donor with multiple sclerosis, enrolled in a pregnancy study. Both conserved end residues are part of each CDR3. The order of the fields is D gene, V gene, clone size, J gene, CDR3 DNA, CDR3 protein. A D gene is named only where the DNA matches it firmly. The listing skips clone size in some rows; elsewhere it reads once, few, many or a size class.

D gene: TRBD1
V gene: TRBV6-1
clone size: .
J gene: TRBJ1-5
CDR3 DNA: TGTGCCAGCAGTAAGGGACAGGGCTATAATCAGCCCCAGCATTTT
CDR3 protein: CASSKGQGYNQPQHF

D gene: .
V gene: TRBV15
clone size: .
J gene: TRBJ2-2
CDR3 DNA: TGTGCCACCATGGGCCCGGCCACATCCACCGGGGAGCTGTTTTTT
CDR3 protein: CATMGPATSTGELFF

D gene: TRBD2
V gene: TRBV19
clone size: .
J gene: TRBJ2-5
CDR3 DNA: TGTGCCAGTAGAGGAGCGGGGCAGGAGACCCAGTACTTC
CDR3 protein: CASRGAGQETQYF

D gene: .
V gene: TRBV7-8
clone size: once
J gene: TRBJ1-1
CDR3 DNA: TGTGCCAGCAGCTTAGGAGCGAATCTAGACACTGAAGCTTTCTTT
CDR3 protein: CASSLGANLDTEAFF

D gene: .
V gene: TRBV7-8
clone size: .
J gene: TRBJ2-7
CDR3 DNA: TGTGCCAGCAGCCCAACCCAAGTGGGGCTGGGGGAGCAGTACTTC
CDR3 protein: CASSPTQVGLGEQYF

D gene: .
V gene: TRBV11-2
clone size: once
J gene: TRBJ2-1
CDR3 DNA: TGTGCCAGCAGCTTAGGGACTCTGAGAATTGAAAATGAGCAGTTCTTC
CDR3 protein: CASSLGTLRIENEQFF

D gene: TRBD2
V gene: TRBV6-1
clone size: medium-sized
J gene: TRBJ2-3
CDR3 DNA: TGTGCCAGCAGTGGACTAGCGGGGGGGCCAGATACGCAGTATTTT
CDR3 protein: CASSGLAGGPDTQYF

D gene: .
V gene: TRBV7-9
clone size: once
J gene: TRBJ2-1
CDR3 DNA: TGTGCCAGCAGCTTATTGCGGAATGAGCAGTTCTTC
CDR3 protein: CASSLLRNEQFF

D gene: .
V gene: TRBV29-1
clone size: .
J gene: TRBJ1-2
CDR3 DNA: TGCAGCGGCCGCAGTGGTTCGGGCTACACCTTC
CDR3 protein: CSGRSGSGYTF

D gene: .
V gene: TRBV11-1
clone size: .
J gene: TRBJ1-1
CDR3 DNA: TGTGCCAGCAGCCCTACTTGGAGTGGTGGCACTGAAGCTTTCTTT
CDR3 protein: CASSPTWSGGTEAFF

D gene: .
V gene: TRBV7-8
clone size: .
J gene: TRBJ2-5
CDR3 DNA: TGTGCCAGCAGCTTAGAGGCAGGGTACCACCAAGAGACCCAGTACTTC
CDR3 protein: CASSLEAGYHQETQYF

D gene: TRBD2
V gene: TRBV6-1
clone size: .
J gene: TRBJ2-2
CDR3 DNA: TGTGCCAGCAGTGCGAGACTAGCGGGAGGTCCCGGGGAGCTGTTTTTT
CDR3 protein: CASSARLAGGPGELFF

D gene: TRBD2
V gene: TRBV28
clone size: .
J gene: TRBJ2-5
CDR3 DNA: TGTGCCAGCAGGACTGGACTAGGAGGTGGACCCCAGTACTTC
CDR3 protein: CASRTGLGGGPQYF

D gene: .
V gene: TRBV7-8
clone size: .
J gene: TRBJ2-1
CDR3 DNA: TGTGCCAGCAGCTTTAATGTCGAGCTTTACAATGAGCAGTTCTTC
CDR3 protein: CASSFNVELYNEQFF

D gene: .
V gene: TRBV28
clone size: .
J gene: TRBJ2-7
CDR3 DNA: TGTGCCAGCAGTTTACCTGAGGGCTACGAGCAGTACTTC
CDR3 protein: CASSLPEGYEQYF

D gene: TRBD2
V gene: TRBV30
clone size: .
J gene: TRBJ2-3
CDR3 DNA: TGTGCCTGGAGTGTACTAGCGGGGGCAGATACGCAGTATTTT
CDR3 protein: CAWSVLAGADTQYF

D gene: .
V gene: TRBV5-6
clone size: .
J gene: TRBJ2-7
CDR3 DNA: TGTGCCAGCAGCTCGGACAACTCCTACGAGCAGTACTTC
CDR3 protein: CASSSDNSYEQYF

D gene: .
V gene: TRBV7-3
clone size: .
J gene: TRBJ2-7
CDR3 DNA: TGTGCCAGCAGCTTAACGGGGGCCGGCGACGAGCAGTACTTC
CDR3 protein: CASSLTGAGDEQYF

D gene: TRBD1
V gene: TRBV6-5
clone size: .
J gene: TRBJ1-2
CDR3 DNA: TGTGCCAGCAGTTACTCGAAGGGGGCAATAGATGGCTACACCTTC
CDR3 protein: CASSYSKGAIDGYTF

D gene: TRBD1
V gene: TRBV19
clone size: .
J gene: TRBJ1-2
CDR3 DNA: TGTGCCAGTAGTATCCAGGGGGTCTACTATGGCTACACCTTC
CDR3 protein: CASSIQGVYYGYTF

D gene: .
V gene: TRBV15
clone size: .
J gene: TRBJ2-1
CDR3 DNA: TGTGCCACCAGCCCCCGGGACTCGGAGGCTAATGAGCAGTTCTTC
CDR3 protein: CATSPRDSEANEQFF

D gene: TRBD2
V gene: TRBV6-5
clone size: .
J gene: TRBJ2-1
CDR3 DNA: TGTGCCAGCAGTATCCCTCGCGGGAGGATCCGTGAGCAGTTCTTC
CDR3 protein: CASSIPRGRIREQFF

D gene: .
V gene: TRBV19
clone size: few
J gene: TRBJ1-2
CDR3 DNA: TGTGCCAGTACGACAGACAGTTACTATGGCTACACCTTC
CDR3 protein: CASTTDSYYGYTF

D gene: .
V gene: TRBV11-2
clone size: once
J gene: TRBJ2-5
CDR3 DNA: TGTGCCAGCAGCTTGGCGGTCCAAGAGACCCAGTACTTC
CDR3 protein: CASSLAVQETQYF

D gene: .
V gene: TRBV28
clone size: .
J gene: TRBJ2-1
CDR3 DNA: TGTGCCAGCGCAGATCAGGGCTCCTACAATGAGCAGTTCTTC
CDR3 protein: CASADQGSYNEQFF

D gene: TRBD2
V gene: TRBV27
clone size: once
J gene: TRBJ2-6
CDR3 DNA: TGTGCCACCAAAGCGGGGGCTGGGGCCAACGTCCTGACTTTC
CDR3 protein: CATKAGAGANVLTF

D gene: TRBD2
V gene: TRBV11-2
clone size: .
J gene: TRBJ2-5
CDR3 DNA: TGTGCCAGCAGCTTAGGACTAGCGGGAGGGGAAGAGACCCAGTACTTC
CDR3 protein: CASSLGLAGGEETQYF

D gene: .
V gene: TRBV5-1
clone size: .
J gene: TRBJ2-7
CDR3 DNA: TGCGCCAGCAGCTTTACTCGCTCCTACGAGCAGTACTTC
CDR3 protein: CASSFTRSYEQYF

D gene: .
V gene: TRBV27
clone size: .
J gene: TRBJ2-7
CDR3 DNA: TGTGCCAGCAGTTTATCCCAGGGATACTACGAGCAGTACTTC
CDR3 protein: CASSLSQGYYEQYF

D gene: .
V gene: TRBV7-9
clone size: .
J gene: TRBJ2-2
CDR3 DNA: TGTGCCAGCAGACTGGAGGGGAACACCGGGGAGCTGTTTTTT
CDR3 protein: CASRLEGNTGELFF

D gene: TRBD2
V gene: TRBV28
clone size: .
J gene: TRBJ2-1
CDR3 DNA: TGTGCCAGCAGCAGACTAGCGGCTAATGAGCAGTTCTTC
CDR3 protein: CASSRLAANEQFF

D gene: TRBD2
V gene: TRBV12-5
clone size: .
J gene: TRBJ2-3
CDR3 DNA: TGTGCTAGTGGTTTGGTTCCCCCCAAGCGGGGGAGGGGCACAGATACGCAGTATTTT
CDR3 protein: CASGLVPPKRGRGTDTQYF

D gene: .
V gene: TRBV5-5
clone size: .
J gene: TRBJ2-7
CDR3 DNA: TGTGCCAGCAGCTTGGCCGATTACGGGAGACCCCCCTACGAGCAGTACTTC
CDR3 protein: CASSLADYGRPPYEQYF

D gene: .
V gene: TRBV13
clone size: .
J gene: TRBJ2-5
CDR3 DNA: TGTGCCAGCAGCCTGGGAGGTTGGAAAGAGACCCAGTACTTC
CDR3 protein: CASSLGGWKETQYF

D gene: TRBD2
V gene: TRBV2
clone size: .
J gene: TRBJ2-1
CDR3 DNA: TGTGCCAGCAGTGTAGCGGGAGCAGGCAATGAGCAGTTCTTC
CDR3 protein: CASSVAGAGNEQFF

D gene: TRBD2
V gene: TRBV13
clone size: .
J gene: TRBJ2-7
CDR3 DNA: TGTGCCAGCAGCCCCAGCGGGAAAGGTACCGAGCAGTACTTC
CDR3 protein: CASSPSGKGTEQYF

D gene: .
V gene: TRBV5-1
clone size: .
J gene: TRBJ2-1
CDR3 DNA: TGCGCCAGCAGCTTGAGCGATGAGCAGTTCTTC
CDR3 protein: CASSLSDEQFF

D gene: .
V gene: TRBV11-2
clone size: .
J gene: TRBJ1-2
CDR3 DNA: TGTGCCAGCAGCCCCCCGGGAGAAACCTATGGCTACACCTTC
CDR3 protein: CASSPPGETYGYTF

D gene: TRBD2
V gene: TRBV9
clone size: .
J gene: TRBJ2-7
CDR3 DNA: TGTGCCAGCAGCGGCCCCCAGCGGGAGGGATACGAGCAGTACTTC
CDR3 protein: CASSGPQREGYEQYF

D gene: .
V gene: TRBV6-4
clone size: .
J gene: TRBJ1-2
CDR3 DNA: TGTGCCAGCAGTGAATCGGGCGGGAACCTTAACTCATATGGCTACACCTTC
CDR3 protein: CASSESGGNLNSYGYTF

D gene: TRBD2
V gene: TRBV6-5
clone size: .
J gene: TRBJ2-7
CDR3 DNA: TGTGCCAGCAGTTACCAGCGGGAGAGCTCCTACGAGCAGTACTTC
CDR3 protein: CASSYQRESSYEQYF